This T cell receptor (beta chain) was obtained from a study of blood T cell repertoires in COVID-19. Study summary: Sites across the United States, Italy and Spain contributed samples from acute and convalescent COVID-19. From T cells, B-cell-depleted T cells, or PBMCs came the material, which was cDNA or gDNA.

In the original workflow: Reference gene primers were amplified, and this amplification served to estimate nucleated cell counts. Only in-frame clones appear in the TCRdb table, and some are missing; sequencing was by immunoSEQ multiplex PCR. V and J calls and clone size are those listed in that table; D and trimming were worked out from the DNA. The sample shows under 200,000 clones, around 80% of them seen only once. Seattle patients were enrolled during active infection and followed longitudinally. Sequenced material: peripheral blood. This TCR came from an older woman with COVID-19, enrolled during active disease.

CDR3 DNA sequence: TGTGCCAGCAGCCTCCGGGACAGGGGCTACGAGCAGTACTTC. Protein sequence: CASSLRDRGYEQYF. This sequence joins TRBV4-2 and TRBJ2-7, with TRBD1 matching 10 bases. The CDR3 is made up of 14 amino acids. J was trimmed by 3 bases and V by 4 bases; bases with no gene match: 3. CDR1 is LGHNA and CDR2 is YNFKEQ in the germline V gene.